This T cell receptor beta chain is from a study of OX40 agonist ivuxolimab in advanced cancers. On the study more broadly: The dose-escalation cohort had hepatocellular carcinoma, melanoma, renal cell or head and neck cancer. Broader study findings: Low clonal expansion, among the lowest seen, marked partial responders at 0.1-3.0 mg/kg. CD4+ T cells averaged fewer expanded clones than CD8+ T cells.

Sequencing was performed with immunoSEQ multiplex PCR; in TCRdb, only in-frame clones are kept and a portion is missing. The sample holds 55,000 to 60,000 clones, approximately 88% seen once. The germline V and J ends were trimmed by 4 bases and 0 bases, with 4 bases remaining between them. There are 12 residues in the CDR3. In germline, CDR1 is SEHNR, CDR2 FQNEAQ (reference sequence). Turning to this clone: Its matching antigen is unknown.

The rearrangement uses TRBV7-9 and TRBJ2-7; no clear D. This TCR was recovered from an adult with an advanced solid tumor such as melanoma, head and neck, liver or kidney cancer. This specimen was CD4+ or CD8+ T cells sorted from blood, taken in a trial of the OX40 agonist ivuxolimab. The CDR3 region has the DNA TGTGCCAGCAGCTGGAGCTCCTACGAGCAGTACTTC. As protein: CASSWSSYEQYF.